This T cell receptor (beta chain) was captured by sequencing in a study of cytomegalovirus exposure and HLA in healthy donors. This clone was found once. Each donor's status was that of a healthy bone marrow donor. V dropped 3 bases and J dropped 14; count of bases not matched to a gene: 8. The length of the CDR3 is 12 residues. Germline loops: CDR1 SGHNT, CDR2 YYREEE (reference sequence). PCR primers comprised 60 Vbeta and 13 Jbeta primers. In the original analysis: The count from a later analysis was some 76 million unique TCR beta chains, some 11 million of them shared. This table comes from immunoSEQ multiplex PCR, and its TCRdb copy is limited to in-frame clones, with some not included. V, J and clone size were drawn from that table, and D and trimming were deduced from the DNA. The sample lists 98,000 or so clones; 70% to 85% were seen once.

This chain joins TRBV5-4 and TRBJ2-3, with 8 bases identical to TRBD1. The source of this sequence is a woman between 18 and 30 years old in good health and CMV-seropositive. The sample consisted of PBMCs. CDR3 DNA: TGTGCCAGCAGCTCCACCGGACAGGGCCGGTATTTT. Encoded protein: CASSSTGQGRYF.